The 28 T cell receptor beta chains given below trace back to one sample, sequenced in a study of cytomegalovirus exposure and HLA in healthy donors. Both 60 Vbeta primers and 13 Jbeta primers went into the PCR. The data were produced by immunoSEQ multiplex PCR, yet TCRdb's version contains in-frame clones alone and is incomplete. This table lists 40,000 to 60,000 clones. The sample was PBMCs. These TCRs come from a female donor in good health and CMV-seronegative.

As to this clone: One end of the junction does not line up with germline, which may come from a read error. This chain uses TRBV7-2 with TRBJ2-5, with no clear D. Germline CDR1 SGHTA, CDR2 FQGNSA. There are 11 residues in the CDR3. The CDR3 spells CASSAVGPLHF. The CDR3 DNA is TGTGCCAGCAGTGCGGTCGGTCCGTTACACTTC.

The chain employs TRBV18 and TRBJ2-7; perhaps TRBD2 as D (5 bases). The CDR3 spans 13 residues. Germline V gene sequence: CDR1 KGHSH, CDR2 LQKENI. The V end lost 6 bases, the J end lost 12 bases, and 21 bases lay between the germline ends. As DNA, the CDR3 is TGTGCCAGCTCCCACAAGGAGAAAAGAGGGCTGTACTTC. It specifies CASSHKEKRGLYF.

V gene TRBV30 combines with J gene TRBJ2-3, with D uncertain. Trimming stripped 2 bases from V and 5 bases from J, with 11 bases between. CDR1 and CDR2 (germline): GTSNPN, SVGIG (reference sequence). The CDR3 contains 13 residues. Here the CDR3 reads CAWSRGRGDTQYF. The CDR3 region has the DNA TGTGCCTGGAGTCGAGGCCGAGGAGATACGCAGTATTTT. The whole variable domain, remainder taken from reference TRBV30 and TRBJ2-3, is SQTIHQWPATLVQPVGSPLSLECTVEGTSNPNLYWYRQAAGRGLQLLFYSVGIGQISSEVPQNLSASRPQDRQFILSSKKLLLSDSGFYLCAWSRGRGDTQYFGPGTRLTVL.

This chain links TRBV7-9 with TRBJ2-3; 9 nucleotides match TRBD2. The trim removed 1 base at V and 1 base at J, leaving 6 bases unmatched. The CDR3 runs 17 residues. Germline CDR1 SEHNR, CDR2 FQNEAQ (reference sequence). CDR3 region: CASSLVSGRLGTDTQYF. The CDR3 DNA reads TGTGCCAGCAGCTTAGTGAGCGGGAGGTTAGGCACAGATACGCAGTATTTT.

The CDR3: CASSPSTSGRAYNEQFF. The DNA for the CDR3 is TGTGCCAGCAGCCCTTCGACTAGCGGGAGGGCCTACAATGAGCAGTTCTTC. The rearrangement joins TRBV5-4 to TRBJ2-1; 14 positions agree with TRBD2. Per germline, CDR1 SGHNT and CDR2 YYREEE (reference sequence). The V and J ends lost 4 bases and 2 bases, in that order; junction bases with no gene match: 5. The CDR3 totals 17 residues.

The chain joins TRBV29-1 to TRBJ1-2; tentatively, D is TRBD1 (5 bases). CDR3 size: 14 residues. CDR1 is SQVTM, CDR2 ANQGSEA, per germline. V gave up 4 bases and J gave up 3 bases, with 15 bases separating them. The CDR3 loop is CSVAPTAYYYGYTF. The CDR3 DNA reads TGCAGCGTTGCCCCGACAGCATATTACTATGGCTACACCTTC.

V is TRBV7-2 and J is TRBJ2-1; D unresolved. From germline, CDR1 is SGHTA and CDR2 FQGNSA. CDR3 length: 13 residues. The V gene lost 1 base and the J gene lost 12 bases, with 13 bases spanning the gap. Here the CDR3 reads CASSLERGSPQFF. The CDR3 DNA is TGTGCCAGCAGCTTAGAAAGAGGTAGCCCGCAGTTCTTC.

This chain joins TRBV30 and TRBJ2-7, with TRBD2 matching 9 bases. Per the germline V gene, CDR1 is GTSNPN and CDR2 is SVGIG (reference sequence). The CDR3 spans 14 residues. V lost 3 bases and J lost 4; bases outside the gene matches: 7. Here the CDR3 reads CAWRRASGVYEQYF. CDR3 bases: TGTGCCTGGAGGCGTGCTAGCGGGGTTTACGAGCAGTACTTC.

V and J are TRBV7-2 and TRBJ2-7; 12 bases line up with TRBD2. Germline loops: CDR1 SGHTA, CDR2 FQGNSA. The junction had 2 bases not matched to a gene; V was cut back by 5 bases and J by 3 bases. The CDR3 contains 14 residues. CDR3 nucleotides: TGTGCCAGCAGCATACTAGCGGGAGGCTACGAGCAGTACTTC. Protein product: CASSILAGGYEQYF.

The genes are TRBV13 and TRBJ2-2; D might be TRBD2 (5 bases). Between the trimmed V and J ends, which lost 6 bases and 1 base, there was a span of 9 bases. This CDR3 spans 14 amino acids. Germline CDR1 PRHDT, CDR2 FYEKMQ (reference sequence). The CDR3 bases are TGTGCCAGCAGGCTGGGAGTGAACACCGGGGAGCTGTTTTTT. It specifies CASRLGVNTGELFF.

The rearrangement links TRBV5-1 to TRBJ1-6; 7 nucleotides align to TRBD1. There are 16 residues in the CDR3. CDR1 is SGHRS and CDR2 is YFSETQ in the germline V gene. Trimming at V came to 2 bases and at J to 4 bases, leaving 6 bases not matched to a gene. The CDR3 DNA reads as TGCGCCAGCAGCTTATCGGGACAGAAATATAATTCACCCCTCCACTTT. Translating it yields CASSLSGQKYNSPLHF.

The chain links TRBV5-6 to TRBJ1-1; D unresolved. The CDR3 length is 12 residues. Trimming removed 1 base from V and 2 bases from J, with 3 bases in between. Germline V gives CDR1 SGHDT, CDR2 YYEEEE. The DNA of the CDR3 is TGTGCCAGCAGCTTGCAAAACACTGAAGCTTTCTTT. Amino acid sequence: CASSLQNTEAFF. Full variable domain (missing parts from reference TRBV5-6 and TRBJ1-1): DAGVTQSPTHLIKTRGQQVTLRCSPKSGHDTVSWYQQALGQGPQFIFQYYEEEERQRGNFPDRFSGHQFPNYSSELNVNALLLGDSALYLCASSLQNTEAFFGQGTRLTVV.

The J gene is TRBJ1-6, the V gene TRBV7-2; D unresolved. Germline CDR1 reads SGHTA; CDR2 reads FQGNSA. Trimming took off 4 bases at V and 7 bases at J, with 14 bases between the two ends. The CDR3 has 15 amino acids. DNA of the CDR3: TGTGCCAGCAGCTCAGAGGGCCCGCGAAATTCACCCCTCCACTTT. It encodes CASSSEGPRNSPLHF.

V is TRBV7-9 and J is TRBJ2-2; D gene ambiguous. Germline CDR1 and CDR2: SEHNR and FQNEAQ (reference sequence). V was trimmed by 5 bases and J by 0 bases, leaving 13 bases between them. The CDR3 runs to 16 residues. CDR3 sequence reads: CASSPAAQANTGELFF. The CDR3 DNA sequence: TGTGCCAGCAGCCCCGCAGCGCAAGCGAACACCGGGGAGCTGTTTTTT.

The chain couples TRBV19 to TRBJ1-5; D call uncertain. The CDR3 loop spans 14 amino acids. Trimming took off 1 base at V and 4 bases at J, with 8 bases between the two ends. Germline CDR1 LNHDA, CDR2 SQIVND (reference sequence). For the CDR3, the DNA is TGTGCCAGTAGTATAGCTGACACAAATCAGCCCCAGCATTTT. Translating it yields CASSIADTNQPQHF.

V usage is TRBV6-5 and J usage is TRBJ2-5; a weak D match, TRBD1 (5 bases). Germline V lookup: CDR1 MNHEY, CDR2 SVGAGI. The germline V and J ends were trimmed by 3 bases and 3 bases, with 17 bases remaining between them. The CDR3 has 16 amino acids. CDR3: CASSYDGNRMEETQYF. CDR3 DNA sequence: TGTGCCAGCAGTTATGATGGGAACAGGATGGAAGAGACCCAGTACTTC.

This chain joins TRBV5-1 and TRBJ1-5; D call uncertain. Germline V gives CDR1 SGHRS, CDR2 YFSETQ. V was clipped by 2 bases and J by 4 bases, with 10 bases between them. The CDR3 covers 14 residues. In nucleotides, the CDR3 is TGCGCCAGCAGCTTCGAGGGAGGGAATCAGCCCCAGCATTTT. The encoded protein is CASSFEGGNQPQHF.

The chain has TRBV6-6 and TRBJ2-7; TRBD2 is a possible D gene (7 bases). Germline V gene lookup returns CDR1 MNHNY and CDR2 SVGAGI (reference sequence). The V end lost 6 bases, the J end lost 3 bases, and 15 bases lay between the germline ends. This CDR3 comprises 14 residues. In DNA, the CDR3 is TGTGCCAGCAGGAGCGTGGGGGGGCGCTACGAGCAGTACTTC. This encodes CASRSVGGRYEQYF.

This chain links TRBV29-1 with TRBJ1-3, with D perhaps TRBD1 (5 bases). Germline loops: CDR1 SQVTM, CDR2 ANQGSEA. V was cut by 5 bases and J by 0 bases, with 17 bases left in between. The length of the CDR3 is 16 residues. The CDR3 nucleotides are TGCAGCGTTAGTGGGGGGATGGCGAGCTCTGGAAACACCATATATTTT. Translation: CSVSGGMASSGNTIYF.

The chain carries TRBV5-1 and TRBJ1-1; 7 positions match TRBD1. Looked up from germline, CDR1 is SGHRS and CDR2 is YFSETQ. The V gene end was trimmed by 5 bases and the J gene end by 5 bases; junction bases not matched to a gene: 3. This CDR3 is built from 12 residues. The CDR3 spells CASSTGETEAFF. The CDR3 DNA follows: TGCGCCAGCAGTACAGGGGAGACTGAAGCTTTCTTT.

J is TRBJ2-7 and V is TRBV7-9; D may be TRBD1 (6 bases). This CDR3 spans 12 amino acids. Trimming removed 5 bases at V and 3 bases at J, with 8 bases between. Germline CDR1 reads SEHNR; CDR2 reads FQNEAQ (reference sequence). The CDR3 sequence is CASSRTDYEQYF. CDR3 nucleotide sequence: TGTGCCAGCAGCCGGACAGACTACGAGCAGTACTTC.

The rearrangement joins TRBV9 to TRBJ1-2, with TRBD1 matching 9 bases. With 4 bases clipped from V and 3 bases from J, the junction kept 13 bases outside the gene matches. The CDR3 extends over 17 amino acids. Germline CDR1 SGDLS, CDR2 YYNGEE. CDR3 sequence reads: CASSSSRGGQGYYGYTF. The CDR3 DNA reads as TGTGCCAGCAGCTCTTCCCGGGGGGGACAGGGTTACTATGGCTACACCTTC.

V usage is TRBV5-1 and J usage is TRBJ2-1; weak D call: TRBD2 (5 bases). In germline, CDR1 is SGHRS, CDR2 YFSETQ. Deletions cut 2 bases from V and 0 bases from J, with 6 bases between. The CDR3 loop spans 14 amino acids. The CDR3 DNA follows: TGCGCCAGCAGCTTAAGCGGCTCCTACAATGAGCAGTTCTTC. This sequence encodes CASSLSGSYNEQFF.

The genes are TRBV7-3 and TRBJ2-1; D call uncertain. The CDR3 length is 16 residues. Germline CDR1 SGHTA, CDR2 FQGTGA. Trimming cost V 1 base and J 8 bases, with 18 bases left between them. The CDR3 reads CASSLRPASLAHEQFF. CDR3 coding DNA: TGTGCCAGCAGCTTAAGACCCGCTAGTTTAGCCCATGAGCAGTTCTTC.

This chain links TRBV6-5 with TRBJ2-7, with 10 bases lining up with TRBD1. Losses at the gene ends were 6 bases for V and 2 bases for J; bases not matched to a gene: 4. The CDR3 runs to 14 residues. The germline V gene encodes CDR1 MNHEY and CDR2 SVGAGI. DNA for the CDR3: TGTGCCAGCAGCGACGGGACAGGGGCCTACGAGCAGTACTTC. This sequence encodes CASSDGTGAYEQYF.

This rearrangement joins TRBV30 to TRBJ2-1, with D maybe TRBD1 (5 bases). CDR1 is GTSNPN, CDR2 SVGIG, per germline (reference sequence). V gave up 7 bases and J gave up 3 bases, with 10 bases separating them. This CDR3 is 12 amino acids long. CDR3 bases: TGTGCCTCCACAGGTAACTACAATGAGCAGTTCTTC. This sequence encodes CASTGNYNEQFF.

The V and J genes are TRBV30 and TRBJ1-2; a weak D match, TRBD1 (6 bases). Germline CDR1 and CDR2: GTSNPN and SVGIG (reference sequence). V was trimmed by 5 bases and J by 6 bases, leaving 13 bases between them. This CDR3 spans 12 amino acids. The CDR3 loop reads CAWARGDNGYTF. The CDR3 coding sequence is TGTGCCTGGGCCAGGGGCGACAATGGCTACACCTTC.

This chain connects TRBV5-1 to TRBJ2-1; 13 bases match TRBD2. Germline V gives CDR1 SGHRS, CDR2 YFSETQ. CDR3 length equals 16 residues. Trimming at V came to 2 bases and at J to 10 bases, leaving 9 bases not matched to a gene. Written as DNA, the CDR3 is TGCGCCAGCAGCTTATTAACTAGCGGGGGGGCATGGGAGCAGTTCTTC. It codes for CASSLLTSGGAWEQFF.